This T cell receptor beta chain is from a study of early T cells in non-severe SARS-CoV-2 infection. This clonotype has just a few counts. Its antigen is undetermined. CDR1 is LGHNA, CDR2 YSLEER, per germline. The CDR3 consists of 13 residues. V was clipped by 4 bases and J by 7 bases, with 10 bases between them. TCRdb passed the 5' RACE reads through MiXCR, listing each CDR3 protein once. The table includes just over 95,000 distinct CDR3 sequences, approximately 10% detected once. Overall study findings and caveats: The matching step, a VDJdb search, favored anti-spike CD8 responses and missed private and CD4 specificities.

The chain employs TRBV4-3 and TRBJ2-2; D unclear. The sample here was whole blood, taken at baseline. The clonotype originates from an adult who was a healthcare worker with PCR-confirmed SARS-CoV-2 infection or an uninfected control (not recorded which). CDR3 amino acids: CASSLTGGGELFF. The DNA of the CDR3 is TGCGCCAGCAGCCTTACGGGCGGCGGGGAGCTGTTTTTT.